This T cell receptor (beta chain) was obtained from a study of blood T cell repertoires in COVID-19. For the study at large: Samples came from the United States, Italy and Spain, spanning acute and convalescent COVID-19. PBMCs, B-cell-depleted T cells, or T cells were the source of the cDNA or gDNA that made up the material.

V shed 4 bases, J shed 7 bases, and the junction held 6 bases outside the gene matches. Germline lookup yields CDR1 SGHDT and CDR2 YYEEEE. This CDR3 contains 15 residues. Authors' processing steps: Amplification of reference gene primers was used by the study to estimate nucleated cell counts. Clones were sequenced by immunoSEQ multiplex PCR, and TCRdb holds only the in-frame ones, with some missing. V and J calls and clone size are those listed in that table; D and trimming were worked out from the DNA. The table has roughly 70,000 clones, about four fifths seen once. Followed over time, Seattle patients had been enrolled while infection was active.

This chain links TRBV5-6 with TRBJ1-6, with 9 bases aligning to TRBD1. The receptor comes from a man aged 55-75 years with COVID-19, enrolled during active disease. The sequenced sample consisted of peripheral blood. The CDR3 nucleotides read TGTGCCAGCAGCGGGGGACAGGGCGCGAATTCACCCCTCCACTTT. Translated: CASSGGQGANSPLHF.